A single sample is the source of the 13 T cell receptor beta chains below, sequenced in a study of regulatory T cells in long-lasting Graves disease. Construction of the TCR beta libraries employed iRepertoire HTBI primers in conjunction with Arm-PCR of CDR3 regions. TCRdb fed the multiplex PCR reads into MiXCR, producing one record per CDR3 protein. The table records roughly 470,000 distinct CDR3 sequences, around 20% of them present only once. Noted time point: persistent/refractory GD, antithyroid drugs over 5 years with positive TRAb. Extracted RNA from PBMCs served as the source of the TCR library. Specimen: peripheral blood mononuclear cells (PBMCs), collected when the disease was refractory, from a patient treated with antithyroid drugs. Receptors were obtained from a female donor with Graves disease.

This clonotype appeared a few times. The J gene is TRBJ2-7, the V gene TRBV9; weak D call: TRBD1 (6 bases). The germline V and J ends were trimmed by 1 base and 0 bases, with 8 bases remaining between them. Germline CDR1 SGDLS, CDR2 YYNGEE. This CDR3 has 14 residues. CDR3 sequence (DNA): TGTGCCAGCAGCGTAAGAGGGGGCTCCTACGAGCAGTACTTC. It is translated as CASSVRGGSYEQYF.

The chain is built from TRBV5-1 and TRBJ2-7, with 10 bases lining up with TRBD1. Germline V gene lookup returns CDR1 SGHRS and CDR2 YFSETQ. This CDR3 is built from 15 residues. Losses at the gene ends were 3 bases for V and 0 bases for J; bases not matched to a gene: 3. CDR3 bases: TGCGCCAGCAGCTGGGGGACAGGGGTCTCCTACGAGCAGTACTTC. Amino acids: CASSWGTGVSYEQYF.

The V gene is TRBV27, the J gene TRBJ2-1; D is possibly TRBD2 (5 bases). Germline assignment: CDR1 MNHEY and CDR2 SMNVEV (reference sequence). The CDR3 is made up of 14 amino acids. The V gene lost 6 bases and the J gene lost 4 bases, with 13 bases spanning the gap. The CDR3 spells CASRGERIYNEQFF. The CDR3, as DNA: TGTGCCAGCAGGGGTGAGCGGATATACAATGAGCAGTTCTTC.

This clonotype was seen many times. The J gene is TRBJ1-1, the V gene TRBV6-2 or TRBV6-3; tentatively, D is TRBD1 (5 bases). V gave up 0 bases and J gave up 1 base, with 9 bases separating them. CDR1 and CDR2 from the germline V gene are MNHEY and SVGEGT. CDR3 length: 15 amino acids. The CDR3 region has the DNA TGTGCCAGCAGTTACTCACGGCAGGGGAACACTGAAGCTTTCTTT. Translated, it gives CASSYSRQGNTEAFF.

This clonotype was counted a single time. The J gene is TRBJ1-4, the V gene TRBV6-1; maybe TRBD1 (5 bases). Trimming stripped 5 bases from V and 5 bases from J, with 12 bases between. This CDR3 has 14 amino acids. CDR1 and CDR2 from the germline V gene are MNHNS and SASEGT. CDR3 DNA: TGTGCCAGCAGTCCCACGGCAGGGAATGAAAAACTGTTTTTT. Translation gives CASSPTAGNEKLFF.

In this sample, this clonotype turned up many times. The V gene is TRBV12-3 or TRBV12-4, the J gene TRBJ2-6; 8 bases align to TRBD1. CDR3 size: 15 residues. The J segment lost 2 bases and the V segment lost 5 bases, leaving 2 bases of the junction unmatched. The CDR3 is CASSTTGAGANVLTF. The CDR3 DNA is TGTGCCAGCAGTACGACAGGGGCTGGGGCCAACGTCCTGACTTTC.

This clonotype was recorded at least ten times. The CDR3 here is CASSLVETGELFF. The CDR3 DNA reads TGCGCCAGCAGCTTGGTGGAAACCGGGGAGCTGTTTTTT. This sequence joins TRBV5-1 and TRBJ2-2; unclear D gene. The CDR3 is 13 residues long. V was pared by 0 bases and J by 5 bases, with 5 bases between. Per germline, CDR1 SGHRS and CDR2 YFSETQ.

This chain links TRBV4-1 with TRBJ2-7; 10 positions match TRBD1. V dropped 1 base and J dropped 3; count of bases not matched to a gene: 6. This CDR3 is built from 16 residues. Germline CDR1 is MGHRA and CDR2 is YSYEKL. The CDR3 coding sequence is TGCGCCAGCAGCCAAGTTCCGACAGGGGGCGGCTACGAGCAGTACTTC. Translating gives CASSQVPTGGGYEQYF.

This clonotype was seen a few times. The chain links TRBV6-1 to TRBJ2-3; TRBD1 matches 9 bases. CDR3 length equals 15 residues. The J segment lost 3 bases and the V segment lost 10 bases, leaving 11 bases of the junction unmatched. The germline V gene encodes CDR1 MNHNS and CDR2 SASEGT. CDR3 in DNA: TGTGCCATGCACCCCGGACAGGGGAGGACAGATACGCAGTATTTT. Its translation: CAMHPGQGRTDTQYF.

This clonotype was recorded many times. The V and J genes are TRBV28 and TRBJ2-5, with 10 nucleotides matching TRBD1. Per germline, CDR1 MDHEN and CDR2 SYDVKM. The CDR3 is 15 amino acids. V was clipped by 8 bases and J by 2 bases; unmatched bases: 8. CDR3 bases: TGTGCCAGCGGGGACAGGGGTCGAGCTCAAGAGACCCAGTACTTC. Translation gives CASGDRGRAQETQYF. The complete variable domain, with remaining parts taken from reference TRBV28 and TRBJ2-5, reads DVKVTQSSRYLVKRTGEKVFLECVQDMDHENMFWYRQDPGLGLRLIYFSYDVKMKEKGDIPEGYSVSREKKERFSLILESASTNQTSMYLCASGDRGRAQETQYFGPGTRLLVL.

This clonotype occurred a few times. The V gene is TRBV5-4, the J gene TRBJ2-3; 7 bases line up with TRBD1. Germline trimming cut 0 bases from V and 4 bases from J; bases unmatched to any gene: 5. Germline V CDR1 and CDR2: SGHNT, YYREEE (reference sequence). This CDR3 comprises 15 residues. CDR3 coding DNA: TGTGCCAGCAGCTTGGGCCCGACAGGGCCAGATACGCAGTATTTT. Its protein is CASSLGPTGPDTQYF.

This clonotype was detected ten times or more. The chain joins TRBV28 to TRBJ1-5; tentatively, D is TRBD1 (5 bases). CDR3 length: 15 residues. V lost 4 bases to trimming and J lost 6 bases, with 16 bases between them. Germline CDR1 reads MDHEN; CDR2 reads SYDVKM. CDR3 nucleotides: TGTGCCAGCAGTTCAGGGACGTCCCAGCTTCAGCCCCAGCATTTT. It specifies CASSSGTSQLQPQHF. Combining the CDR3 with reference TRBV28 and TRBJ1-5 gives the whole variable domain DVKVTQSSRYLVKRTGEKVFLECVQDMDHENMFWYRQDPGLGLRLIYFSYDVKMKEKGDIPEGYSVSREKKERFSLILESASTNQTSMYLCASSSGTSQLQPQHFGDGTRLSIL.

This clonotype was counted many times. The V call is TRBV12-3 or TRBV12-4, the J call TRBJ2-5; a weak D match, TRBD2 (8 bases). The CDR3 totals 16 residues. V was pared by 4 bases and J by 2 bases, with 17 bases between. CDR3: CASSSREGRGQETQYF. CDR3 bases: TGTGCCAGCAGTTCCCGGGAGGGCAGGGGGCAAGAGACCCAGTACTTC.